What follows are 23 T cell receptor beta chains derived from one specimen sequenced in a study of T cells in Graves' hyperthyroidism and ophthalmopathy. Researchers amplified the TCR beta CDR3 regions from RNA transcripts. An initial round of RT-PCR targeting the TCR CDR3 relied on the HTBI primer set. TCRdb independently ran MiXCR on the multiplex PCR reads; one entry per CDR3 protein. Of about 410,000 distinct CDR3 sequences in the sample, approximately 15% were seen once. The specimen was blood. The receptors come from a woman between 25 and 40 years old with Graves' ophthalmopathy.

V usage is TRBV2 and J usage is TRBJ2-5; tentatively, D is TRBD1 or TRBD2 (6 bases each). The V gene lost 5 bases and the J gene lost 7 bases, with 14 bases spanning the gap. Germline lookup yields CDR1 SNHLY and CDR2 FYNNEI. This CDR3 has 13 amino acids. CDR3 residues: CASSSSRGGTQYF. The DNA for the CDR3 is TGTGCCAGCAGTTCAAGCAGGGGAGGGACCCAGTACTTC.

This chain links TRBV15 with TRBJ1-4; 7 bases agree with TRBD1. The J segment lost 6 bases and the V segment lost 4 bases, leaving 8 bases of the junction unmatched. The germline V gene encodes CDR1 LNHNV and CDR2 YYDKDF (reference sequence). The CDR3 has 15 residues. The CDR3 DNA is TGTGCCACCAGCAAATGGGACAGCGGGGATGAAAAACTGTTTTTT. Amino acids: CATSKWDSGDEKLFF.

CDR3 DNA: TGTGCCAGCAGCTTTGACAGGGGTACGAACACCGGGGAGCTGTTTTTT. Its translation: CASSFDRGTNTGELFF. The V and J genes are TRBV5-8 and TRBJ2-2, with TRBD1 matching 8 bases. The CDR3 spans 16 residues. The junction had 3 bases not matched to a gene; V was cut back by 2 bases and J by 0 bases. Per the germline V gene, CDR1 is SGHTS and CDR2 is YDEGEE.

This clonotype was seen ten or more times. The J gene is TRBJ1-5, the V gene TRBV7-8; 10 bases align to TRBD1. This CDR3 has 16 amino acids. Trimming removed 3 bases from V and 0 bases from J; junction bases left unmatched: 2. CDR1 is SGHVS and CDR2 is FQNEAQ in the germline V gene. The CDR3 nucleotides are TGTGCCAGCAGCTTCCGGGACAGGGGTAGCAATCAGCCCCAGCATTTT. The encoded protein is CASSFRDRGSNQPQHF.

This clonotype was found many times. The chain couples TRBV2 to TRBJ2-3; tentatively, D is TRBD1 or TRBD2 (5 bases each). Per the germline V gene, CDR1 is SNHLY and CDR2 is FYNNEI. CDR3 size: 15 residues. The V and J ends lost 4 bases and 1 base respectively, with 12 bases between them. The CDR3 sequence: CASSGPGDRTDTQYF. The CDR3 DNA follows: TGTGCCAGCAGTGGTCCCGGGGACCGCACAGATACGCAGTATTTT.

This clonotype was counted many times. The chain recombines TRBV14 with TRBJ2-2; 9 bases agree with TRBD2. V lost 4 bases, J lost 0 bases, and 21 bases stayed unmatched. This CDR3 has 22 residues. In germline, CDR1 is SGHDN, CDR2 FVKESK. The CDR3 region has the DNA TGTGCCAGCAGCCCGTTGACAGGGAATAAACTAGCGGGCCAAGCGAACACCGGGGAGCTGTTTTTT. This gives the protein CASSPLTGNKLAGQANTGELFF.

This clonotype was counted many times. The chain combines TRBV3-1 with TRBJ2-1, with 7 positions matching TRBD1. Looked up from germline, CDR1 is LGHDT and CDR2 is YNNKEL (reference sequence). The CDR3 has 14 amino acids. The junction had 5 bases not matched to a gene; V was cut back by 2 bases and J by 7 bases. The CDR3 DNA follows: TGTGCCAGCAGCCAAAGGACAGGTGGGAATGAGCAGTTCTTC. Its protein is CASSQRTGGNEQFF.

This chain connects TRBV6-1 to TRBJ1-2; D unresolved. Trimming stripped 5 bases from V and 6 bases from J, with 7 bases between. Germline V gene data show CDR1 as MNHNS and CDR2 as SASEGT. The CDR3 covers 11 residues. DNA of the CDR3: TGTGCCAGCAGTTCTTTAGATGGCTACACCTTC. Translation gives CASSSLDGYTF.

This clonotype is a singleton in its sample. The chain has TRBV4-2 and TRBJ2-2; the D gene is possibly TRBD2 (7 bases). This CDR3 contains 17 residues. Trimming shortened V by 3 bases and J by 4 bases, and 18 bases separated the two germline ends. Looked up from germline, CDR1 is LGHNA and CDR2 is YNFKEQ. CDR3 in amino acids: CASSQTSGGPGTGELFF. The DNA of the CDR3 is TGTGCCAGCAGCCAGACATCGGGGGGCCCCGGCACCGGGGAGCTGTTTTTT.

This clonotype was seen once. The chain uses TRBV11-1 and TRBJ2-3; 9 positions agree with TRBD2. With 5 bases clipped from V and 1 base from J, the junction kept 7 bases outside the gene matches. Per the germline V gene, CDR1 is SGHAT and CDR2 is FQDESV (reference sequence). This CDR3 contains 16 residues. The CDR3 sequence: CASSGIAGARTDTQYF. CDR3 nucleotide sequence: TGTGCCAGCAGCGGTATAGCGGGGGCGCGCACAGATACGCAGTATTTT.

Ten or more counts support this clonotype. This chain connects TRBV6-1 to TRBJ1-5, with D possibly being TRBD1 (6 bases). With 5 bases removed from V and 1 base from J, the gap between germline ends came to 15 bases. Germline CDR1 and CDR2: MNHNS and SASEGT. This CDR3 spans 16 amino acids. The chain's CDR3 is CASSTGGPWSNQPQHF. The CDR3 region has the DNA TGTGCCAGCAGTACTGGGGGGCCATGGAGCAATCAGCCCCAGCATTTT.

This clonotype was counted ten times or more. This chain joins TRBV24-1 and TRBJ1-2; tentative D call: TRBD1 (6 bases). The CDR3 loop spans 13 amino acids. Germline V gene data show CDR1 as KGHDR and CDR2 as SFDVKD. Trimming pared 4 bases from V and 6 bases from J, leaving 11 bases between. As DNA, the CDR3 is TGTGCCACCAGTGAACCAGGGGCCGATGGCTACACCTTC. Amino acids: CATSEPGADGYTF.

J is TRBJ2-7 and V is TRBV11-3; D possibly corresponds to TRBD1 (6 bases). Trimming removed 6 bases at V and 4 bases at J, with 10 bases between. Germline V gene lookup returns CDR1 SGHNT and CDR2 YENEEA. The CDR3 sequence is 12 residues long. The CDR3 nucleotides are TGTGCCAGCAGAACAGGGACGTACGAGCAGTACTTC. The encoded protein is CASRTGTYEQYF.

Note on this clonotype: A much larger clone is a single base away; this may be a read error. This chain connects TRBV4-2 to TRBJ2-2; the D gene is possibly TRBD1 (5 bases). The germline CDR1 and CDR2 sequences are LGHNA and YNFKEQ. Trimming left V 0 bases short and J 6 bases short, with 8 bases between. This CDR3 is built from 14 residues. As DNA, the CDR3 is TGTGCCAGCAGCCAAGATGTGGGGCCCGGGGAGCTGTTTTTT. Residues: CASSQDVGPGELFF.

This clonotype came up a few times. This chain uses TRBV7-9 with TRBJ2-3; TRBD2 aligns across 7 bases. This CDR3 comprises 17 residues. Germline V gives CDR1 SEHNR, CDR2 FQNEAQ (reference sequence). With 3 bases clipped from V and 5 bases from J, the junction kept 14 bases outside the gene matches. DNA for the CDR3: TGTGCCAGCAGCTTCTCCGGGACTAAACTCCCCAGAGATACGCAGTATTTT. This encodes CASSFSGTKLPRDTQYF.

The gene calls are TRBV27 and TRBJ1-1, with 12 bases that match TRBD1. Germline loops: CDR1 MNHEY, CDR2 SMNVEV (reference sequence). The V and J ends lost 9 bases and 3 bases, in that order; junction bases with no gene match: 17. The CDR3 is 18 residues long. CDR3 sequence: CASLPLWDRGRRDTEAFF. In DNA, the CDR3 is TGTGCCAGTTTACCTCTCTGGGACAGGGGGCGCCGGGACACTGAAGCTTTCTTT.

The genes are TRBV2 and TRBJ2-3; tentative D call: TRBD2 (7 bases). CDR1 SNHLY and CDR2 FYNNEI come from the germline V gene. The CDR3 runs to 20 residues. V lost 2 bases and J lost 4, with 28 bases in between. CDR3 bases: TGTGCCAGCAGTGAATTTGTAGGCACTGTGGGGGGCGGGAGCGCAGATACGCAGTATTTT. Its protein product is CASSEFVGTVGGGSADTQYF.

This clonotype was picked up many times. The chain links TRBV20-1 to TRBJ2-3, with D unclear. The CDR3 is made up of 15 amino acids. Per germline, CDR1 DFQATT and CDR2 SNEGSKA (reference sequence). V lost 5 bases to trimming and J lost 0 bases, with 15 bases between them. The CDR3 DNA is TGCAGTGCTGCGCAGGATACTACTAGCACAGATACGCAGTATTTT. Protein sequence: CSAAQDTTSTDTQYF.

This chain connects TRBV6-2 or TRBV6-3 to TRBJ2-2; D possibly matches TRBD1 or TRBD2 (6 bases each). The CDR3 spans 14 residues. Germline-derived CDR1 and CDR2 are MNHEY and SVGEGT. V was trimmed by 5 bases and J by 7 bases, leaving 14 bases between them. The CDR3 reads CASSLRGEGGELFF. CDR3 DNA sequence: TGTGCCAGCAGTCTAAGGGGGGAAGGCGGGGAGCTGTTTTTT.

This clonotype was detected many times. The chain uses TRBV6-5 and TRBJ1-1; unclear D gene. V lost 0 bases to trimming and J lost 6 bases, with 11 bases between them. Per germline, CDR1 MNHEY and CDR2 SVGAGI. CDR3 length: 14 amino acids. Written as DNA, the CDR3 is TGTGCCAGCAGTTACTCAACGCCAAGGGCTGAAGCTTTCTTT. Encoded protein: CASSYSTPRAEAFF.

The chain uses TRBV6-1 and TRBJ2-7; TRBD2 agrees at 11 bases. The germline V gene has CDR1 MNHNS and CDR2 SASEGT. The CDR3 consists of 15 residues. V lost 4 bases and J lost 2; bases outside the gene matches: 4. CDR3 in amino acids: CASSGTSGSPYEQYF. The CDR3 coding sequence is TGTGCCAGCAGTGGTACTAGCGGGAGCCCCTACGAGCAGTACTTC.

This clonotype was seen repeatedly, ten times or more. The chain links TRBV5-1 to TRBJ2-1, with TRBD2 identical over 14 bases. CDR1 and CDR2 from the germline V gene are SGHRS and YFSETQ. Trimming at V came to 2 bases and at J to 13 bases, leaving 5 bases not matched to a gene. The length of the CDR3 is 14 residues. CDR3 bases: TGCGCCAGCAGCTTAGGACTAGCGGGGGGAAAACAGTTCTTC. Translating it yields CASSLGLAGGKQFF.

This clonotype was recorded a few times. V and J are TRBV2 and TRBJ2-7; D gene unclear. V lost 2 bases, J lost 7 bases, and 12 bases lay in between. CDR3 length equals 13 residues. From germline, CDR1 is SNHLY and CDR2 FYNNEI. CDR3 DNA sequence: TGTGCCAGCAGTGAAACACCGGATGGGGAGCAGTACTTC. Translated: CASSETPDGEQYF.